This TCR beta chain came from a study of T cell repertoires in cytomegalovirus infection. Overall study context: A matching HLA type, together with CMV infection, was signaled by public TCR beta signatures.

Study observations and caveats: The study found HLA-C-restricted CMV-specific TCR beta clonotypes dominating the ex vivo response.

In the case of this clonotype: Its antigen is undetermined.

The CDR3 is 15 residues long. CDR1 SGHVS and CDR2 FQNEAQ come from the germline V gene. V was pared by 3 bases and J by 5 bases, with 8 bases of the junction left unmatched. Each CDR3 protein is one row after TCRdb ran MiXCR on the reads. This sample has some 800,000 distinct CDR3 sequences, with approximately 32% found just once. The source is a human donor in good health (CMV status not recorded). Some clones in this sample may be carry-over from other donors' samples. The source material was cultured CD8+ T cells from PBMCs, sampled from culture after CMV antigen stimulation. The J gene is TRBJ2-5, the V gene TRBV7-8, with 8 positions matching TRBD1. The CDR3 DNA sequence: TGTGCCAGCAGCTTGGTGGACAGGGCGTGGGAGACCCAGTACTTC. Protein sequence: CASSLVDRAWETQYF.